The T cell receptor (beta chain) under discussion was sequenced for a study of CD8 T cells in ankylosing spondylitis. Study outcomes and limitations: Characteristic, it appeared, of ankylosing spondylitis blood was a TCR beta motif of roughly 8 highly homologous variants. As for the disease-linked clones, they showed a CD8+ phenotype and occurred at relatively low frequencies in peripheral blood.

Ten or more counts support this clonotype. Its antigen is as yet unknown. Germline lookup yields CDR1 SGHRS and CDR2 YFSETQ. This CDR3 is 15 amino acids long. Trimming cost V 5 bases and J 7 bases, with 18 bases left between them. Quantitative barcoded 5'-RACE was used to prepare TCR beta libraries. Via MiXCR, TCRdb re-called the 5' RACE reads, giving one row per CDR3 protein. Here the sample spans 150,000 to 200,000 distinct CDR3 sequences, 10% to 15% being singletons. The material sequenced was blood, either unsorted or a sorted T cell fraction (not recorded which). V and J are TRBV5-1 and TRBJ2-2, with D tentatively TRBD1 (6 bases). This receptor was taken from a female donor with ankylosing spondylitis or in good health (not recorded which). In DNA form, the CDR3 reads TGCGCCAGCAGACTGGGGCAGGGGAACGGCGGGGAGCTGTTTTTT. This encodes CASRLGQGNGGELFF. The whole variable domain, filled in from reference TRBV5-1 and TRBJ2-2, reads KAGVTQTPRYLIKTRGQQVTLSCSPISGHRSVSWYQQTPGQGLQFLFEYFSETQRNKGNFPGRFSGRQFSNSRSEMNVSTLELGDSALYLCASRLGQGNGGELFFGEGSRLTVL.